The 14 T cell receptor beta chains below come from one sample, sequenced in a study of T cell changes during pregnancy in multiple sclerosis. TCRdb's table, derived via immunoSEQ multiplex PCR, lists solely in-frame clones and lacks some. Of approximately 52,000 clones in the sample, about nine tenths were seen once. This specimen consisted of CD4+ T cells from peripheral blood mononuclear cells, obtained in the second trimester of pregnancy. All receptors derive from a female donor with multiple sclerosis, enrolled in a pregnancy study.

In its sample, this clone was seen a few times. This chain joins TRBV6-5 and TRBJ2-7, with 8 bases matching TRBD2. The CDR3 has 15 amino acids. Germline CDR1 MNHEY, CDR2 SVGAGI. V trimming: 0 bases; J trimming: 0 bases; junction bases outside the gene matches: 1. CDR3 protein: CASSYSSGASYEQYF. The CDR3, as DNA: TGTGCCAGCAGTTACTCTAGCGGGGCCTCCTACGAGCAGTACTTC.

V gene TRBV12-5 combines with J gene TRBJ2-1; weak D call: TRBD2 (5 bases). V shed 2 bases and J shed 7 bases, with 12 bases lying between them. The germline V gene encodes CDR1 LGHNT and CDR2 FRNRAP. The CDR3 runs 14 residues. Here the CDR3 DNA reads TGTGCTAGTGGTTTGAGCACGTCGGGGAATGAGCAGTTCTTC. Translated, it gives CASGLSTSGNEQFF.

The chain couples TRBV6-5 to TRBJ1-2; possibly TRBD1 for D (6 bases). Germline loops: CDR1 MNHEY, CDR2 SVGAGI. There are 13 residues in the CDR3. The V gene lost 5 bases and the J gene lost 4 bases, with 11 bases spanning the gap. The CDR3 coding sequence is TGTGCCAGCAGTAACAGGGCGAGCTATGGCTACACCTTC. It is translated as CASSNRASYGYTF.

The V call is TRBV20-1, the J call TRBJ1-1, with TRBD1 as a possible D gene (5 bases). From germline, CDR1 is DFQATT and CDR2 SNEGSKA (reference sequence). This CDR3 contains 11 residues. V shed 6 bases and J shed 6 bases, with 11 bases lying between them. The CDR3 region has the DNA TGCAGTGCCCCGCGGGACGCTGAAGCTTTCTTT. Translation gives CSAPRDAEAFF.

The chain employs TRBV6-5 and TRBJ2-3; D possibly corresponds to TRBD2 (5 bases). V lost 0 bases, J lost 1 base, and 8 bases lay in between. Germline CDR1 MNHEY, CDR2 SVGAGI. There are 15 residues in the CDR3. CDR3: CASSYSAGRTDTQYF. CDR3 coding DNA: TGTGCCAGCAGTTACTCCGCGGGTCGCACAGATACGCAGTATTTT.

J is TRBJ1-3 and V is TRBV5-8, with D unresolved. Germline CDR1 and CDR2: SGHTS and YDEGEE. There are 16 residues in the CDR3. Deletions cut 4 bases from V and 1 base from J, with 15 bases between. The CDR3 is CASSPLRRLSGNTIYF. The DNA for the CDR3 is TGTGCCAGCAGCCCGCTTAGGAGGCTGTCTGGAAACACCATATATTTT. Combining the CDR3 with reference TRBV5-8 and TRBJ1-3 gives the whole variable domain EAGVTQSPTHLIKTRGQQATLRCSPISGHTSVYWYQQALGLGLQFLLWYDEGEERNRGNFPPRFSGRQFPNYSSELNVNALELEDSALYLCASSPLRRLSGNTIYFGEGSWLTVV.

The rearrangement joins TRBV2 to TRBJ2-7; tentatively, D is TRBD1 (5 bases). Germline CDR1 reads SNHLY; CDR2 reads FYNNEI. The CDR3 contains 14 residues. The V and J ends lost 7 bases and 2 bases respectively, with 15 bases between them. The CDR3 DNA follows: TGTGCCAGCAAGAAAGAGGACAAAACCTACGAGCAGTACTTC. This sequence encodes CASKKEDKTYEQYF.

This CDR3 reads CASSFNRDSSYEQYF. The CDR3 nucleotides are TGTGCCAGCAGCTTTAACCGAGACAGTTCCTACGAGCAGTACTTC. The chain recombines TRBV11-2 with TRBJ2-7, with a weak D call TRBD1 (5 bases). CDR1 SGHAT and CDR2 FQNNGV come from the germline V gene. V lost 3 bases and J 1 base, leaving 13 bases between the germline ends. This CDR3 has 15 residues.

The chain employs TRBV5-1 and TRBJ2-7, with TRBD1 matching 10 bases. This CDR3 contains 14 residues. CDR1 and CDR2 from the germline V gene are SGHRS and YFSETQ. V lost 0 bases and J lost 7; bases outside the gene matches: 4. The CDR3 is CASSLGQGAWEQYF. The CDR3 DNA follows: TGCGCCAGCAGCTTGGGACAGGGGGCTTGGGAGCAGTACTTC.

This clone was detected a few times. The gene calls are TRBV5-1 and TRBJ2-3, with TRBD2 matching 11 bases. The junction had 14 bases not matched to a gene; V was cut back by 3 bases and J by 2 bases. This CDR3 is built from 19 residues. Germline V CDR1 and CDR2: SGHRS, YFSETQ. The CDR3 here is CASSSQGKHSGRATDTQYF. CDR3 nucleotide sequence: TGCGCCAGCAGCTCCCAGGGGAAACATAGCGGGAGGGCCACAGATACGCAGTATTTT.

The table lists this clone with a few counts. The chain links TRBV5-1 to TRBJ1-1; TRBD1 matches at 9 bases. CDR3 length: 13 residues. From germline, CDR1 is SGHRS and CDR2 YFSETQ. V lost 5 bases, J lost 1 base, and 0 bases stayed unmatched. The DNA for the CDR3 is TGCGCCAGCAGGACAGGGGGGAACACTGAAGCTTTCTTT. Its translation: CASRTGGNTEAFF.

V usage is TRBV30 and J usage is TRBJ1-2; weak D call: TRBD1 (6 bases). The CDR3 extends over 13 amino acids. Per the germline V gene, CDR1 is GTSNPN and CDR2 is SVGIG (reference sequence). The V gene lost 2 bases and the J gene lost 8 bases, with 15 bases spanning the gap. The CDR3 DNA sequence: TGTGCCTGGAGTCCCAACAGGGTAGGAGGCTACACCTTC. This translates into CAWSPNRVGGYTF.

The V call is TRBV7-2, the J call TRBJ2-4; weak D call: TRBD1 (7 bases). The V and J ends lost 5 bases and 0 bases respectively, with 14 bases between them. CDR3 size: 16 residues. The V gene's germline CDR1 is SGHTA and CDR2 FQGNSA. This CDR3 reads CASSLRQGLAKNIQYF. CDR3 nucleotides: TGTGCCAGCAGCCTCCGACAGGGACTAGCCAAAAACATTCAGTACTTC.

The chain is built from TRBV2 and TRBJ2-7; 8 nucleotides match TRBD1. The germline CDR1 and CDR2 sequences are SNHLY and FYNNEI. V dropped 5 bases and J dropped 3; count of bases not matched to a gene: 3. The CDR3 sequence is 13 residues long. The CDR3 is CASSQGQDYEQYF. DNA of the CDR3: TGTGCCAGCAGTCAGGGACAGGACTACGAGCAGTACTTC. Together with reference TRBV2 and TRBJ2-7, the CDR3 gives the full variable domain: EPEVTQTPSHQVTQMGQEVILRCVPISNHLYFYWYRQILGQKVEFLVSFYNNEISEKSEIFDDQFSVERPDGSNFTLKIRSTKLEDSAMYFCASSQGQDYEQYFGPGTRLTVT.